This T cell receptor (beta chain) was captured by sequencing in a study of shared clonotypes between healthy human individuals. The study, taken as a whole, reports: All-four-donor shared clonotypes had higher generation probabilities than non-shared clonotypes did.

On this clone itself: Its antigen remains unknown.

Assay runs were performed at deep level. Sequencing was performed with immunoSEQ multiplex PCR; in TCRdb, only in-frame clones are kept and a portion is missing. The data contain millions of clones, about 95% of them singletons. Trimming took off 1 base at V and 0 bases at J, with 17 bases between the two ends. The CDR3 totals 18 residues. Germline values: CDR1 MGHRA, CDR2 YSYEKL. The source is a man aged 18 to 35 in good health. The sample comprised naive CD4+ T cells sorted from blood. The subset: CD45RA+ positively selected. The chain joins TRBV4-1 to TRBJ2-3; perhaps D is TRBD1 or TRBD2 (5 bases each). The CDR3 region has the DNA TGCGCCAGCAGCCAAGCAGCCCGGGACGCCGCTAGCACAGATACGCAGTATTTT. It specifies CASSQAARDAASTDTQYF.